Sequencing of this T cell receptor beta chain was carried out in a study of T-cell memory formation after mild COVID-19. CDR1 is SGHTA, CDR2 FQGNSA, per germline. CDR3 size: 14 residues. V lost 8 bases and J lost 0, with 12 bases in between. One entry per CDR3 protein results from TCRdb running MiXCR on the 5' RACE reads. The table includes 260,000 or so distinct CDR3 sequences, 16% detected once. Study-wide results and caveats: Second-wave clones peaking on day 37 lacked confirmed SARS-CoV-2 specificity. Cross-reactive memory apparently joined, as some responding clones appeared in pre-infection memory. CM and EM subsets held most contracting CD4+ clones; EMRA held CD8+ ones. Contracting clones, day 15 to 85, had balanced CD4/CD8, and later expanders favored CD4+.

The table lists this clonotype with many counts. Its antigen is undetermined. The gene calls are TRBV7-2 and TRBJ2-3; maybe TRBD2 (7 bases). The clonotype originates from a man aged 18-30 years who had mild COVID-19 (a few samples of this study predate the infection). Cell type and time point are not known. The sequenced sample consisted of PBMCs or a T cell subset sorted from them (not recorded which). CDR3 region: CASGRGASTDTQYF. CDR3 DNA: TGTGCCAGCGGCCGGGGGGCCAGCACAGATACGCAGTATTTT.